These 30 T cell receptor beta chains originate from one sample sequenced in a study of T cell clonality in common variable immunodeficiency. The method was immunoSEQ multiplex PCR; TCRdb's version includes in-frame clones alone and lacks a portion of them. The table lists 40,000 to 50,000 clones, with no singletons. What was sequenced was peripheral blood mononuclear cells. These receptors all stem from a person between 18 and 69 years old in good health.

This clone was seen a handful of times. CDR3 in amino acids: CASSILGLASTDTYTF. CDR3 DNA, as far as it was read: TGTGCCAGTAGTATTCTTGGACTAGCGAGCACAGATACC. V is TRBV19 and J is TRBJ1-2; D not resolved. The read ends 3 residues early relative to the CDR3; the germline J gene fills the gap. The CDR3 is 16 amino acids. The germline V gene has CDR1 LNHDA and CDR2 SQIVND (reference sequence).

This clone was picked up many times. The read is 3 residues too short to cover the CDR3 end, so that end is filled in from the germline J gene. This sequence joins TRBV20-1 and TRBJ2-1; 7 nucleotides agree with TRBD2. Looked up from germline, CDR1 is DFQATT and CDR2 is SNEGSKA (reference sequence). CDR3 length: 13 amino acids. Unmatched junction bases numbered 11, after V lost 8 bases and J lost 7 bases. The part of the CDR3 DNA that was read is TGCAGTCCCCGGGCGTCTAGCGGAAATGAG. Amino acids: CSPRASSGNE. The CDR3, in full, reads CSPRASSGNEQFF.

This clone occurred many times. CDR3 amino acids: CASSVDTATNEKLFF. CDR3 DNA, as far as it was read: TGTGCCAGCAGCGTAGATACAGCAACTAATGAAAAA. This chain joins TRBV9 and TRBJ1-4; D not resolved. The read stops 3 residues short of the end of the CDR3; the missing end is completed from the germline J gene. Germline V gives CDR1 SGDLS, CDR2 YYNGEE. This CDR3 contains 15 residues. Trimming shortened V by 0 bases and J by 0 bases, and 6 bases separated the two germline ends. Looking up the rest from reference TRBV9 and TRBJ1-4 gives the full variable domain: DSGVTQTPKHLITATGQRVTLRCSPRSGDLSVYWYQQSLDQGLQFLIQYYNGEERAKGNILERFSAQQFPDLHSELNLSSLELGDSALYFCASSVDTATNEKLFFGSGTQLSVL.

This clone appeared many times. The read terminates 3 residues before the CDR3 end, so the remaining end is supplied by the germline J gene. The genes are TRBV28 and TRBJ1-2, with D perhaps TRBD1 (6 bases). The CDR3 length is 13 residues. Germline lookup yields CDR1 MDHEN and CDR2 SYDVKM. Trimming took off 1 base at V and 5 bases at J, with 8 bases between the two ends. CDR3 sequence reads: CASSLSGAYGYTF. CDR3 DNA (partial): TGTGCCAGCAGTTTATCAGGGGCGTATGGC.

This clone was detected many times. Sequencing ends 3 residues short of the CDR3 end; the germline J gene provides the rest. The rearrangement uses TRBV30 and TRBJ1-5; D is possibly TRBD1 (6 bases). Between the trimmed V and J ends, which lost 0 bases and 0 bases, there was a span of 15 bases. Germline-derived CDR1 and CDR2 are GTSNPN and SVGIG (reference sequence). The CDR3 covers 17 residues. CDR3 region: CAWSVPTGTYSNQPQHF. The part of the CDR3 DNA that was read is TGTGCCTGGAGTGTACCGACAGGCACCTATAGCAATCAGCCC. Full variable domain (rest looked up from reference TRBV30 and TRBJ1-5): SQTIHQWPATLVQPVGSPLSLECTVEGTSNPNLYWYRQAAGRGLQLLFYSVGIGQISSEVPQNLSASRPQDRQFILSSKKLLLSDSGFYLCAWSVPTGTYSNQPQHFGDGTRLSIL.

This clone showed up many times. The read halts 3 residues ahead of the CDR3 end, with the missing end drawn from the germline J gene. The chain employs TRBV30 and TRBJ1-1, with 10 bases that match TRBD1. CDR1 and CDR2 from the germline V gene are GTSNPN and SVGIG (reference sequence). V lost 5 bases, J lost 5 bases, and 5 bases stayed unmatched. The CDR3 runs to 13 residues. The CDR3 here is CAWQTGGGTEAFF. CDR3 DNA, as far as it was read: TGTGCCTGGCAGACAGGGGGCGGTACTGAA.

In its sample, this clone was seen many times. The read halts 3 residues ahead of the CDR3 end, with the missing end drawn from the germline J gene. This rearrangement joins TRBV12-3 or TRBV12-4 to TRBJ2-3; D unclear. Between the trimmed V and J ends, which lost 6 bases and 2 bases, there was a span of 9 bases. The CDR3 sequence is 13 residues long. This chain's CDR3 is CASRNPDTDTQYF. The sequenced CDR3 bases are TGTGCCAGCAGAAACCCAGACACAGATACG.

This clone was found many times. The missing CDR3 end, 3 residues past where the read stops, is filled in from the germline J gene. This chain uses TRBV5-6 with TRBJ2-7; D could derive from TRBD1 or TRBD2 (5 bases each). The CDR3 spans 15 residues. V was clipped by 0 bases and J by 0 bases, with 10 bases between them. Germline-derived CDR1 and CDR2 are SGHDT and YYEEEE. The CDR3 DNA, read in part, is TGTGCCAGCAGCTTGGGAGGGGCCAGCTCCTACGAG. Its protein is CASSLGGASSYE. The CDR3 in full is CASSLGGASSYEQYF.

This clone was seen many times. The CDR3 end is not reached by the read, which stops 3 residues before it; the germline J gene fills it in. The J gene is TRBJ2-7, the V gene TRBV23-1; 8 nucleotides line up with TRBD1. TRBV23-1 is sorted into the ORF group, with uncertain function. V lost 2 bases to trimming and J lost 5 bases; unmatched junction nucleotides: 11. The CDR3 is made up of 16 amino acids. Incomplete CDR3 DNA: TGCGCCAGCAGTCAACCCCGCGACAGGGGTCGACACGAG. This sequence encodes CASSQPRDRGRHE. The entire CDR3 reads CASSQPRDRGRHEQYF.

This clone was observed at least ten times. Sequencing ends 3 residues short of the CDR3 end; the germline J gene provides the rest. The chain carries TRBV30 and TRBJ2-7; D perhaps matches TRBD1 (5 bases). The CDR3 covers 14 residues. V was clipped by 1 base and J by 5 bases, with 15 bases between them. Looked up from germline, CDR1 is GTSNPN and CDR2 is SVGIG (reference sequence). The sequenced part of the CDR3 DNA is TGTGCCTGGAGTGGATTGCAGGGTGGCGACGAG. Its translation: CAWSGLQGGDE. The entire CDR3 is CAWSGLQGGDEQYF.

With regard to this clone: The sequenced fragment ends 3 residues before the CDR3 boundary, so the rest is inferred from the germline J gene. The chain joins TRBV20-1 to TRBJ2-5; D unclear. Trimming left V 4 bases short and J 5 bases short, with 14 bases between. The length of the CDR3 is 13 residues. Germline CDR1 is DFQATT and CDR2 is SNEGSKA (reference sequence). CDR3 bases read: TGCAGTGCTAAACCGTGGTTAGTCGAGACC. Translation: CSAKPWLVET. From start to end, the CDR3 is CSAKPWLVETQYF.

This clone has ten or more counts. The junction differs from germline at one of its ends, possibly a read error. The CDR3 is cut off 3 residues early in the read; its end comes from the germline J gene. The V gene is TRBV4-2, the J gene TRBJ2-7; 10 bases are a match to TRBD2. The germline V gene encodes CDR1 LGHNA and CDR2 YNFKEQ. CDR3 length: 14 amino acids. The CDR3 is CASSQERGGLEQYF. The sequenced CDR3 bases are TGCGCCAGCAGCCAAGAGCGGGGGGGCCTCGAG.

This clone was seen ten or more times. The CDR3 end falls 3 residues outside the read, so it is completed with the germline J gene. The rearrangement uses TRBV7-2 and TRBJ1-4; no clear D gene. Germline CDR1 SGHTA, CDR2 FQGNSA. The CDR3 has 14 residues. With 5 bases removed from V and 3 bases from J, the gap between germline ends came to 10 bases. The CDR3 sequence is CASSPRRANEKLFF. The sequenced part of the CDR3 DNA is TGTGCCAGCAGCCCACGGAGGGCTAATGAAAAA.

This clone was recorded many times. The sequence runs out 3 residues before the end of the CDR3; the remainder is reconstructed from the germline J gene. The V gene is TRBV20-1, the J gene TRBJ1-1; maybe TRBD1 (5 bases). Germline V lookup: CDR1 DFQATT, CDR2 SNEGSKA (reference sequence). The CDR3 has 11 amino acids. The CDR3 spells CSARGGGLAFF. The CDR3 DNA, read in part, is TGCAGTGCTAGAGGCGGGGGTCTA.

This clone is categorized as medium-sized. The read halts 3 residues ahead of the CDR3 end, with the missing end drawn from the germline J gene. The chain has TRBV10-1 and TRBJ2-4; a weak D match, TRBD2 (6 bases). CDR1 is WNHNN and CDR2 is SYGVQD in the germline V gene (reference sequence). The ends were cut back, 6 bases at V and 0 bases at J, with 12 bases in the middle. This CDR3 is built from 15 residues. The CDR3 loop is CASSPGGIAKNIQYF. Incomplete CDR3 DNA: TGCGCCAGCAGCCCCGGCGGGATAGCCAAAAACATT.

This clone was counted many times. The read comes to an end 3 residues before the CDR3 does, leaving the germline J gene to fill in the end. The chain links TRBV19 to TRBJ2-3, with TRBD2 as a possible D gene (6 bases). The ends were cut back, 1 base at V and 4 bases at J, with 9 bases in the middle. This CDR3 comprises 14 residues. Looked up from germline, CDR1 is LNHDA and CDR2 is SQIVND (reference sequence). The CDR3 spells CASSIGRVPDTQYF. The part of the CDR3 DNA that was read is TGTGCCAGTAGTATAGGGAGGGTCCCAGATACG.

This clone has ten or more counts. Read data end 3 residues before the CDR3 end; the end is taken from the germline J gene. The chain uses TRBV7-2 and TRBJ1-5; 8 bases match TRBD1. Trimming took 5 bases from V and 6 from J; bases not matched to a gene: 6. CDR1 and CDR2 from the germline V gene are SGHTA and FQGNSA. The CDR3 covers 14 residues. The CDR3 loop reads CASSRDRGGQPQHF. The DNA read from the CDR3 is TGTGCCAGCAGCAGAGACAGGGGAGGTCAGCCC.

This clone was counted ten times or more. Read sequence stops 3 residues before the CDR3 end, and the germline J gene provides the missing end. This chain joins TRBV12-3 or TRBV12-4 and TRBJ2-5; D may be TRBD2 (7 bases). V was shortened by 7 bases and J by 6 bases, with 15 bases between the two germline ends. The CDR3 contains 13 residues. CDR3 protein: CASTVEGGKTQYF. Partial CDR3 DNA: TGTGCCAGCACCGTGGAGGGGGGGAAGACC.

On this clone: This may come from a read error, since a much larger clone is one base off. Coverage ceases 3 residues before the CDR3 finishes, and the germline J gene fills in the end. This rearrangement joins TRBV20-1 to TRBJ1-2; D possibly corresponds to TRBD1 (6 bases). Germline CDR1 is DFQATT and CDR2 is SNEGSKA (reference sequence). CDR3 length: 14 amino acids. The CDR3 here is CSARSGGALNIYTF. Partial CDR3 DNA: TGCAGTGCGAGGAGCGGGGGGGCGCTAAACATT.

This clone occurred many times. The read ends 3 residues before the CDR3 terminus; that terminus is restored from the germline J gene. The V and J genes are TRBV4-1 and TRBJ1-2, with D tentatively TRBD1 (5 bases). CDR1 MGHRA and CDR2 YSYEKL come from the germline V gene. V dropped 0 bases and J dropped 3 bases, with 11 bases sitting between them. This CDR3 spans 15 amino acids. The CDR3 sequence: CASSQDPGSYYGYTF. The sequenced part of the CDR3 DNA is TGCGCCAGCAGCCAAGATCCAGGGTCTTACTATGGC.

Ten or more counts support this clone. The observed sequence ends 3 residues before the CDR3 terminus, with the missing tail filled in from the germline J gene. This chain joins TRBV7-9 and TRBJ1-1, with TRBD1 matching over 7 bases. The germline gives CDR1 SEHNR, CDR2 FQNEAQ (reference sequence). The length of the CDR3 is 13 residues. The chain's CDR3 is CASSFRGQVKAFF. CDR3 bases read: TGTGCCAGCAGCTTCCGCGGACAGGTGAAA.

Concerning this clone: The read terminates 3 residues before the CDR3 end, so the remaining end is supplied by the germline J gene. V and J are TRBV20-1 and TRBJ1-3; no clear D. Trimming removed 3 bases at V and 0 bases at J, with 12 bases between. CDR1 and CDR2 from the germline V gene are DFQATT and SNEGSKA (reference sequence). The CDR3 covers 15 residues. This CDR3 reads CSASGTAGSGNTIYF. CDR3 DNA, as far as it was read: TGCAGTGCTAGTGGTACAGCAGGCTCTGGAAACACC.

Ten or more counts support this clone. From the germline J gene comes the end of the CDR3, since the read stops 3 residues before it. The chain joins TRBV2 to TRBJ1-1, with D perhaps TRBD1 (6 bases). CDR1 SNHLY and CDR2 FYNNEI come from the germline V gene. There are 18 residues in the CDR3. V was pared by 2 bases and J by 1 base, with 20 bases between. CDR3 amino acids: CASSERPPTGLGNTEAFF. CDR3 DNA, as far as it was read: TGTGCCAGCAGTGAAAGGCCCCCCACAGGGCTGGGGAACACTGAA.

About this clone: From the germline J gene comes the end of the CDR3, since the read stops 3 residues before it. The rearrangement joins TRBV30 to TRBJ2-2; 10 bases are a match to TRBD1. Germline V lookup: CDR1 GTSNPN, CDR2 SVGIG (reference sequence). CDR3 length: 14 amino acids. Incomplete CDR3 DNA: TGTGCCTGGAGTGCGGGACAGGGGAATTCACCG. It encodes CAWSAGQGNSP. The whole CDR3 is CAWSAGQGNSPLFF.

As concerns this clone: The read ends 3 residues early relative to the CDR3; the germline J gene fills the gap. The genes are TRBV20-1 and TRBJ1-1, with 8 bases identical to TRBD1. The CDR3 has 14 amino acids. Trimming took 1 base from V and 7 from J; bases not matched to a gene: 8. CDR1 DFQATT and CDR2 SNEGSKA come from the germline V gene (reference sequence). CDR3 amino acids: CSARVQGADGEAFF. The sequenced CDR3 bases are TGCAGTGCTAGAGTGCAGGGGGCAGATGGTGAA.

A note on this clone: The read finishes 3 residues shy of the CDR3 end, and the germline J gene is used to complete it. V is TRBV7-9 and J is TRBJ2-2; 11 nucleotides line up with TRBD2. Germline V gives CDR1 SEHNR, CDR2 FQNEAQ (reference sequence). This CDR3 is 15 amino acids long. CDR3 bases read: TGTGCCAGCAGCCCTAGCGGGGGGCGCCTTGAAAAG. Translation: CASSPSGGRLEK. The whole CDR3 sequence reads CASSPSGGRLEKLFF.

This clone was seen many times. With the read ending 3 residues before the CDR3 end, the germline J gene is used to fill in that end. V and J are TRBV6-2 or TRBV6-3 and TRBJ2-1; 8 bases are a match to TRBD2. The trim removed 5 bases at V and 7 bases at J, leaving 13 bases unmatched. This CDR3 comprises 16 residues. Germline lookup yields CDR1 MNHEY and CDR2 SVGEGT. The covered CDR3 bases are TGTGCCAGCAGTAGAGGTAGCGGGGTAGCGGAGAATGAG. The encoded protein is CASSRGSGVAENE. In full, the CDR3 is CASSRGSGVAENEQFF.

In its sample, this clone was seen many times. The read stops 3 residues short of the end of the CDR3; the missing end is completed from the germline J gene. This rearrangement joins TRBV6-2 or TRBV6-3 to TRBJ1-1, with D possibly TRBD1 on 6 matching bases. Germline CDR1 reads MNHEY; CDR2 reads SVGEGT. Deletions cut 6 bases from V and 5 bases from J, with 16 bases between. This CDR3 contains 14 residues. Partial CDR3 DNA: TGTGCCAGCAGCATTACAGGGATGGGTACTGAA. Its translation: CASSITGMGTE. The full CDR3 protein reads CASSITGMGTEAFF.

This clone was found many times. At one end the junction does not follow the germline gene, possibly because of a read error. The CDR3 is cut off 3 residues early in the read; its end comes from the germline J gene. The gene calls are TRBV4-2 and TRBJ2-3; 9 bases match TRBD2. CDR1 is LGHNA and CDR2 is YNFKEQ in the germline V gene. The CDR3 runs 17 residues. Incomplete CDR3 DNA: TGCGCCAGCAGCCAAGATACCGCGGGGGGGCCGTCAGATACG. Protein sequence: CASSQDTAGGPSDT. The CDR3 reads in full as CASSQDTAGGPSDTQYF.

This clone was seen repeatedly, ten times or more. Coverage ceases 3 residues before the CDR3 finishes, and the germline J gene fills in the end. J is TRBJ2-7 and V is TRBV30; TRBD2 matches 10 bases. Per the germline V gene, CDR1 is GTSNPN and CDR2 is SVGIG (reference sequence). The CDR3 is made up of 14 amino acids. The V gene end was trimmed by 0 bases and the J gene end by 4 bases; junction bases not matched to a gene: 3. The sequenced part of the CDR3 DNA is TGTGCCTGGAGTGTAGCGGGGGGGGATTACGAG. Translating gives CAWSVAGGDYE. The complete CDR3 protein is CAWSVAGGDYEQYF.